The T cell receptor (beta chain) described here comes from a study of human T cells and chemical hapten exposure. In the study overall: Each week of the roughly 25-week study, patients had diphenylcyclopropenone applied to the scalp. Regarding the study as a whole: More PT1 expanded TCRs went with higher patch test scores.

CDR1 and CDR2 (germline): MDHEN, SYDVKM. The CDR3 runs 14 residues. V was trimmed by 8 bases and J by 9 bases, leaving 17 bases between them. Concerning this clonotype itself: Its antigen is not known.

TCRdb independently ran MiXCR on the RACE reads; one entry per CDR3 protein. The data contain 180,000 or so distinct CDR3 sequences, approximately 15% of them singletons. Time point indicated: patch test 1, 2 weeks after DPC sensitization. Stated treatment: therapeutic diphenylcyclopropenone sensitization with weekly scalp DPC. This TCR was recovered from a woman under 40 with alopecia areata. Some clones in this sample may be carry-over from other donors' samples. This chain uses TRBV28 with TRBJ1-6; D is unclear. Sequenced here: whole blood, sampled in connection with sensitization to the hapten diphenylcyclopropenone (DPC). DNA for the CDR3: TGTGCCAGCTCCCTTTCCTCCTTCTTTTCACCCCTCCACTTT. Residues: CASSLSSFFSPLHF.